This T cell receptor beta chain was profiled in a study of regulatory T cells in long-lasting Graves disease. CDR3-region Arm-PCR and iRepertoire HTBI primers produced the TCR beta libraries. TCRdb fed the multiplex PCR reads into MiXCR, producing one record per CDR3 protein. The sample carries 400,000 to 500,000 distinct CDR3 sequences, about 22% recorded once. Regarding time point: persistent/refractory GD, antithyroid drugs over 5 years with positive TRAb. Preparation of the TCR library used RNA extracted from PBMCs. Comments on this clonotype: The antigen is undetermined.

Study-level results: Those with persistent Graves' had less TCR diversity than newly diagnosed patients. Possibly, too few samples lowered accuracy. Study of thyroid tissue was not done, with only peripheral blood studied.

Sequences were derived from peripheral blood mononuclear cells (PBMCs), sampled when the disease was refractory, from a patient treated with antithyroid drugs. The sequence was collected from a female donor with Graves disease.

CDR3 bases: TGTGCCAGCAGCGCACTGCGTAGCCCCAGGGATGAGCAGTTCTTC. Translating it yields CASSALRSPRDEQFF. The V gene is TRBV6-2 or TRBV6-3, the J gene TRBJ2-1; possible D gene TRBD1, 5 bases. The CDR3 length is 15 residues. Trimming pared 6 bases from V and 8 bases from J, leaving 20 bases between. In germline, CDR1 is MNHEY, CDR2 SVGEGT.